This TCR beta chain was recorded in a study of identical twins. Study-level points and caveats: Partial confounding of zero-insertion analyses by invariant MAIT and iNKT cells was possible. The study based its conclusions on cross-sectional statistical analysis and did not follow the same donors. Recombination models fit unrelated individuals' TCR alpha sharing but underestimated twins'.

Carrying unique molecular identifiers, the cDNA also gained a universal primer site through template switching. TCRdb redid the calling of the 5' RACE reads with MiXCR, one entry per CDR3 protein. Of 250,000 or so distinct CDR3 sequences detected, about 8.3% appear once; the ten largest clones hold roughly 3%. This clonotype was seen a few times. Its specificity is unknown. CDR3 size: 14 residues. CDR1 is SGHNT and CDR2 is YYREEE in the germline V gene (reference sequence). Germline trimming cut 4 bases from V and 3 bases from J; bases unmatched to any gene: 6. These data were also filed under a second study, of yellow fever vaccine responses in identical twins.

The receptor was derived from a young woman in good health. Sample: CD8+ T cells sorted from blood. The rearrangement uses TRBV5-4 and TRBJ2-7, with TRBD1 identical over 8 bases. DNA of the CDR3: TGTGCCAGCAGCGTAGGACAGGGAGGCTACGAGCAGTACTTC. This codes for CASSVGQGGYEQYF.